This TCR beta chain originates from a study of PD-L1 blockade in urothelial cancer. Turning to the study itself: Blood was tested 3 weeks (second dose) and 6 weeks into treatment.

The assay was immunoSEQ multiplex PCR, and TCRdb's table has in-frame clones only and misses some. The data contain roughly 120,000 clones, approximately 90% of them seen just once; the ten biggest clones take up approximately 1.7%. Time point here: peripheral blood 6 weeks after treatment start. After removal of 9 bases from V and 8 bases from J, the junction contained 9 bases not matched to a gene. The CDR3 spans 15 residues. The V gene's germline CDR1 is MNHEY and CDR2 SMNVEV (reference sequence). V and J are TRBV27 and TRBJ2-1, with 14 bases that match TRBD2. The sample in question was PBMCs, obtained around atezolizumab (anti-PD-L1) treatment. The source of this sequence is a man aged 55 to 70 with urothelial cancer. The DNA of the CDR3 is TGTGCCAGTACCGTTGGGACTAGCGGGAGAGATGAGCAGTTCTTC. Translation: CASTVGTSGRDEQFF.